A single sample gave rise to the 30 T cell receptor beta chains below, sequenced in a study of blood T cells in healthy people across ages. The authors ran a second PCR of roughly 6 to 12 cycles using a sample-barcoded 5' primer and a J-beta primer mix. One entry per CDR3 protein results from TCRdb running MiXCR on the 5' RACE reads. The table has roughly 500,000 distinct CDR3 sequences, about 25% seen once. Material for sequencing was blood. The source is a woman aged 70 to 79 in good health.

The CDR3, as DNA: TGCAGTGCTAGACGGTCAGCAACCGCTAGCAATCAGCCCCAGCATTTT. Protein: CSARRSATASNQPQHF. This chain uses TRBV20-1 with TRBJ1-5; D unclear. Deletions cut 2 bases from V and 0 bases from J, with 14 bases between. There are 16 residues in the CDR3. Germline V CDR1 and CDR2: DFQATT, SNEGSKA (reference sequence).

A few counts support this clonotype. The CDR3 loop reads CASSPTVAYGYTF. CDR3 bases: TGTGCCAGCAGCCCAACGGTGGCCTATGGCTACACCTTC. The chain joins TRBV3-1 to TRBJ1-2; D gene uncertain. Deletions cut 4 bases from V and 4 bases from J, with 10 bases between. The CDR3 extends over 13 amino acids. Germline lookup yields CDR1 LGHDT and CDR2 YNNKEL (reference sequence).

This clonotype appeared a few times. This sequence joins TRBV15 and TRBJ2-4, with D uncertain. CDR1 is LNHNV and CDR2 is YYDKDF in the germline V gene (reference sequence). V was cut by 4 bases and J by 3 bases, with 4 bases left in between. The CDR3 is 12 residues long. The CDR3 DNA reads as TGTGCCACCAGCAAAGGCAAAAACATTCAGTACTTC. It specifies CATSKGKNIQYF.

This rearrangement joins TRBV20-1 to TRBJ2-3; 9 bases are a match to TRBD2. CDR3 size: 14 residues. Per the germline V gene, CDR1 is DFQATT and CDR2 is SNEGSKA (reference sequence). V lost 5 bases, J lost 4 bases, and 7 bases stayed unmatched. The CDR3 DNA sequence: TGCAGTGCTGGCGGGGGGGCCGAGGCAGATACGCAGTATTTT. Translation: CSAGGGAEADTQYF.

The chain carries TRBV6-5 and TRBJ1-2; the D is unclear. The germline V gene has CDR1 MNHEY and CDR2 SVGAGI. V was shortened by 6 bases and J by 4 bases, with 9 bases between the two germline ends. CDR3 length equals 12 residues. The CDR3 DNA follows: TGTGCCAGCAGGCCCCTGGGCTATGGCTACACCTTC. Residues: CASRPLGYGYTF.

This clonotype was recorded a few times. J is TRBJ2-1 and V is TRBV6-6; 8 positions agree with TRBD1. The DNA end is a closer match to TRBJ2-5, so the J assignment may be wrong. CDR1 is MNHNY, CDR2 SVGAGI, per germline (reference sequence). CDR3 length: 14 residues. The CDR3 here is CASHGQGGWETQYF. The CDR3 region has the DNA TGTGCCAGCCACGGACAGGGAGGATGGGAGACCCAGTACTTC.

V gene TRBV29-1 combines with J gene TRBJ2-3; D remains unclear. CDR1 is SQVTM and CDR2 is ANQGSEA in the germline V gene. This CDR3 is built from 14 residues. Trimming took off 1 base at V and 0 bases at J, with 8 bases between the two ends. The CDR3 loop reads CSVEVSLSTDTQYF. CDR3 in DNA: TGCAGCGTTGAAGTTTCGCTTAGCACAGATACGCAGTATTTT.

V is TRBV12-3 or TRBV12-4 and J is TRBJ2-2; D gene unclear. CDR3 length: 13 amino acids. The ends were cut back, 6 bases at V and 3 bases at J, with 8 bases in the middle. The DNA of the CDR3 is TGTGCCAGCAGCGCTACCCACACCGGGGAGCTGTTTTTT. Translating gives CASSATHTGELFF.

This sequence joins TRBV20-1 and TRBJ2-5; D assignment may be TRBD1 or TRBD2 (6 bases each). CDR3 length: 15 residues. Germline V gene data show CDR1 as DFQATT and CDR2 as SNEGSKA (reference sequence). The V and J ends lost 1 base and 8 bases respectively, with 20 bases between them. Written as DNA, the CDR3 is TGCAGTGCTAGAGGGGGGGCCGAGCCAAAAGGAACCCAGTACTTC. Protein: CSARGGAEPKGTQYF.

This sequence joins TRBV18 and TRBJ2-7; either TRBD1 or TRBD2 may supply D (5 bases each). Germline V CDR1 and CDR2: KGHSH, LQKENI. The CDR3 runs to 15 residues. Trimming removed 4 bases from V and 6 bases from J, with 19 bases in between. In DNA form, the CDR3 reads TGTGCCAGCTCACTTCAGGGAGTTCCGTTCGCCGAGCAGTACTTC. Protein sequence: CASSLQGVPFAEQYF.

This clonotype came up a few times. The chain has TRBV20-1 and TRBJ2-1; D is unclear. The germline V gene encodes CDR1 DFQATT and CDR2 SNEGSKA (reference sequence). Trimming stripped 4 bases from V and 6 bases from J, with 13 bases between. The CDR3 has 13 residues. The CDR3 spells CSAILTRRNEQFF. CDR3 DNA sequence: TGCAGTGCTATATTAACTCGGCGCAATGAGCAGTTCTTC.

This clonotype was recorded many times. The chain employs TRBV2 and TRBJ1-1; D not resolved. Per germline, CDR1 SNHLY and CDR2 FYNNEI. The CDR3 extends over 12 amino acids. Trimming took off 6 bases at V and 6 bases at J, with 11 bases between the two ends. The CDR3 bases are TGTGCCAGCAGAGGCTCAGGAGCTGAAGCTTTCTTT. Translated: CASRGSGAEAFF.

The chain is built from TRBV20-1 and TRBJ2-3; 9 positions match TRBD2. Germline-derived CDR1 and CDR2 are DFQATT and SNEGSKA (reference sequence). J lost 4 bases, V lost 5 bases, and 7 bases had no gene match. The CDR3 has 14 amino acids. CDR3 in DNA: TGCAGTGCTGACGGCGGGGGGGCTGCAGATACGCAGTATTTT. Protein product: CSADGGGAADTQYF.

This chain uses TRBV20-1 with TRBJ2-5; D call uncertain. Trimming stripped 3 bases from V and 3 bases from J, with 8 bases between. This CDR3 region has 12 residues. Per the germline V gene, CDR1 is DFQATT and CDR2 is SNEGSKA (reference sequence). CDR3 nucleotides: TGCAGTGCTAGTTCCAGTGAAGAGACCCAGTACTTC. It specifies CSASSSEETQYF.

The J gene is TRBJ1-6, the V gene TRBV7-2, with D tentatively TRBD1 (6 bases). The CDR3 is 13 amino acids. Germline V gene lookup returns CDR1 SGHTA and CDR2 FQGNSA. V lost 7 bases to trimming and J lost 3 bases, with 7 bases between them. In nucleotides, the CDR3 is TGTGCCAGCACAGGGGACTATAATTCACCCCTCCACTTT. The encoded protein is CASTGDYNSPLHF.

The V and J genes are TRBV29-1 and TRBJ2-2; 10 positions match TRBD1. Germline V gene sequence: CDR1 SQVTM, CDR2 ANQGSEA. This CDR3 spans 13 amino acids. Trimming at V came to 7 bases and at J to 4 bases, leaving 3 bases not matched to a gene. In nucleotides, the CDR3 is TGCAGCGGGGGACAGGGGACCACCGGGGAGCTGTTTTTT. Its protein is CSGGQGTTGELFF.

This clonotype occurred a few times. The chain has TRBV5-1 and TRBJ2-5; 9 bases are shared with TRBD1. The germline V gene has CDR1 SGHRS and CDR2 YFSETQ. CDR3 length: 15 residues. The V segment lost 3 bases and the J segment 6 bases; nucleotides outside the gene matches: 9. This CDR3 reads CASSWQGQGEKTQYF. Written as DNA, the CDR3 is TGCGCCAGCAGCTGGCAGGGACAGGGTGAAAAGACCCAGTACTTC.

This clonotype came up a few times. The J gene is TRBJ1-1, the V gene TRBV7-2, with D possibly TRBD1 on 5 matching bases. This CDR3 region has 18 residues. Trimming cost V 4 bases and J 10 bases, with 31 bases left between them. CDR1 is SGHTA and CDR2 is FQGNSA in the germline V gene. CDR3 residues: CASSSRFGTGSQGRGAFF. The CDR3 DNA sequence: TGTGCCAGCAGCTCGCGATTCGGGACGGGGTCCCAAGGACGCGGAGCTTTCTTT.

This clonotype was seen ten or more times. This CDR3 reads CASSLALSGQGDGYTF. DNA of the CDR3: TGTGCCAGCAGCTTAGCTCTCTCCGGACAGGGGGATGGCTACACCTTC. The V and J genes are TRBV7-9 and TRBJ1-2, with 10 nucleotides matching TRBD1. Germline CDR1 SEHNR, CDR2 FQNEAQ (reference sequence). The CDR3 has 16 residues. Unmatched junction bases numbered 7, after V lost 0 bases and J lost 6 bases.

This clonotype was counted once. The chain recombines TRBV9 with TRBJ2-2; TRBD2 agrees at 7 bases. Trimming took 2 bases from V and 5 from J; bases not matched to a gene: 3. CDR3 length: 14 amino acids. In germline, CDR1 is SGDLS, CDR2 YYNGEE. The CDR3: CASSVRGVTGELFF. CDR3 nucleotide sequence: TGTGCCAGCAGCGTCCGGGGGGTGACCGGGGAGCTGTTTTTT.

In this sample, this clonotype turned up a few times. The rearrangement joins TRBV7-6 to TRBJ2-2; D might be TRBD1 (6 bases). The V end lost 1 base, the J end lost 1 base, and 13 bases lay between the germline ends. Germline CDR1 and CDR2: SGHVS and FNYEAQ. CDR3 length: 17 amino acids. CDR3 amino acids: CASSLGGPDRNTGELFF. In DNA form, the CDR3 reads TGTGCCAGCAGCTTAGGTGGACCGGACAGGAACACCGGGGAGCTGTTTTTT.

This clonotype has just a few counts. The chain uses TRBV10-3 and TRBJ2-5; D is perhaps TRBD1 or TRBD2 (5 bases each). The last part of the DNA fits TRBJ2-1 better; the J call may be wrong. CDR1 is ENHRY and CDR2 is SYGVKD in the germline V gene. This CDR3 is 15 amino acids long. The DNA of the CDR3 is TGTGCCATCAGTGGCCGGGACCCACGTGTAGATGAGCAGTTCTTC. This translates into CAISGRDPRVDEQFF.

The J gene is TRBJ2-5, the V gene TRBV15; D not resolved. CDR3 length equals 13 residues. V was clipped by 1 base and J by 2 bases, with 5 bases between them. Germline lookup yields CDR1 LNHNV and CDR2 YYDKDF (reference sequence). CDR3 sequence reads: CATSRALQETQYF. The CDR3, as DNA: TGTGCCACCAGCAGAGCTCTACAAGAGACCCAGTACTTC.

The V and J genes are TRBV7-2 and TRBJ2-7; a weak D match, TRBD2 (6 bases). Germline V lookup: CDR1 SGHTA, CDR2 FQGNSA. V was trimmed by 2 bases and J by 6 bases, leaving 14 bases between them. The CDR3 length is 14 residues. CDR3 region: CASSLLAATREQYF. In DNA, the CDR3 is TGTGCCAGCAGCTTATTAGCGGCCACCCGCGAGCAGTACTTC.

This chain uses TRBV7-8 with TRBJ2-7; perhaps TRBD2 as D (5 bases). V was shortened by 5 bases and J by 2 bases, with 13 bases between the two germline ends. The germline gives CDR1 SGHVS, CDR2 FQNEAQ. The CDR3 totals 14 residues. In nucleotides, the CDR3 is TGTGCCAGCAGCGCAAGGGCGGGTACCTACGAGCAGTACTTC. It encodes CASSARAGTYEQYF. Using reference TRBV7-8 and TRBJ2-7 for the parts outside the CDR3, the full variable domain is GAGVSQSPRYKVAKRGQDVALRCDPISGHVSLFWYQQALGQGPEFLTYFQNEAQLDKSGLPSDRFFAERPEGSVSTLKIQRTQQEDSAVYLCASSARAGTYEQYFGPGTRLTVT.

This clonotype has at least ten counts. The chain links TRBV5-1 to TRBJ1-6; tentative D call: TRBD1 (6 bases). The ends were cut back, 6 bases at V and 7 bases at J, with 17 bases in the middle. This CDR3 has 15 residues. Germline V lookup: CDR1 SGHRS, CDR2 YFSETQ. The CDR3 DNA sequence: TGCGCCAGCAAGGGGGTTTCAGGGGACAATTCACCCCTCCACTTT. Encoded protein: CASKGVSGDNSPLHF.

The chain joins TRBV11-2 to TRBJ2-7; TRBD2 aligns across 7 bases. With V trimmed by 1 base and J by 2 bases, 8 bases remained unmatched. CDR3 length: 16 amino acids. From germline, CDR1 is SGHAT and CDR2 FQNNGV. DNA of the CDR3: TGTGCCAGCAGCTTAGTAAGGTCTAGCGGTACCTACGAGCAGTACTTC. Translated: CASSLVRSSGTYEQYF.

The chain joins TRBV20-1 to TRBJ2-7; 7 positions match TRBD2. The junction had 10 bases not matched to a gene; V was cut back by 6 bases and J by 2 bases. CDR1 is DFQATT, CDR2 SNEGSKA, per germline (reference sequence). The CDR3 consists of 14 residues. CDR3 in amino acids: CSAGLAAGTYEQYF. The DNA of the CDR3 is TGCAGTGCGGGGCTAGCGGCGGGAACCTACGAGCAGTACTTC.

The chain combines TRBV12-3 or TRBV12-4 with TRBJ2-2; 9 nucleotides match TRBD2. The CDR3 is made up of 15 amino acids. Trimming cost V 2 bases and J 4 bases; bases outside gene matches: 2. This chain's CDR3 is CASSLISGGTGELFF. The CDR3 nucleotides are TGTGCCAGCAGTTTAATTAGCGGGGGCACCGGGGAGCTGTTTTTT.

The genes are TRBV5-1 and TRBJ2-1; the D gene could be TRBD1 or TRBD2 (5 bases each). The CDR3 covers 15 residues. V lost 4 bases to trimming and J lost 8 bases, with 19 bases between them. Germline assignment: CDR1 SGHRS and CDR2 YFSETQ. The CDR3 loop is CASSPTGTSVYEQFF. CDR3 DNA sequence: TGCGCCAGCAGCCCTACCGGGACGAGCGTCTATGAGCAGTTCTTC.